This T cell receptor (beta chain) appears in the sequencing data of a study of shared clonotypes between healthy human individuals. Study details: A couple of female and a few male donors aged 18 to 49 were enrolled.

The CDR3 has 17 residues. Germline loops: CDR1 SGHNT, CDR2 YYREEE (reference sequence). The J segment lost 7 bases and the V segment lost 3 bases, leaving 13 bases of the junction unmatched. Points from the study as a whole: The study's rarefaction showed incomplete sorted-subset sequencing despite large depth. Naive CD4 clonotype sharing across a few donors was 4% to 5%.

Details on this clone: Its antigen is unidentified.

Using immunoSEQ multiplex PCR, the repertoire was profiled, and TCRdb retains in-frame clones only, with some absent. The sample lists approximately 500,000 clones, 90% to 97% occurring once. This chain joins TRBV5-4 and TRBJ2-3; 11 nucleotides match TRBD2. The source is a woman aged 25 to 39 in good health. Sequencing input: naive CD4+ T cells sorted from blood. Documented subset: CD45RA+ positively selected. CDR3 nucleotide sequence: TGTGCCAGCAGCTCCTCCCCACTAGCGGGAGTGAGGTATACGCAGTATTTT. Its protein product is CASSSSPLAGVRYTQYF.